The text below deals with one T cell receptor beta chain. Its binding antigen is unknown. Base qualities are missing; no much larger clone stands one base away. The sample belongs to a study of patients and donors after allogeneic stem cell transplantation (dated by TCRdb to about 2020). From the cysteine through the phenylalanine, the CDR3 covers 15 amino acids. The DNA shown is the 45-base CDR3, in frame from base 1. In the germline V gene (reference sequence), CDR1 corresponds to SEHNR and CDR2 to FQNEAQ. V and J are truncated by 5 bases and 0 bases respectively, leaving an intervening sequence of 11 bases. Library generation was performed with RT-PCR. This sample was sequenced with a NextSeq 550. The public reads were run again by TCRdb, first through fastp at Q25 and then through MiXCR, and only productive beta chains were kept. All rows with the same CDR3 protein become a single entry with the most common DNA and genes. Recorded for this sample are roughly 150,000 distinct CDR3 sequences; roughly 22% of them occurred a single time. The ten largest clones represent 25% to 30% of the sample.

The receptor comes from a human donor who was either an allogeneic HSCT recipient or a stem cell or donor lymphocyte infusion donor (not recorded which). It is not recorded whose cells these are; they may come from a transplant donor. The sequence links TRBV7-9 to TRBJ1-3; TRBD1 is a possible D gene, resting on 5 matching bases. Sequenced material: blood, either unsorted or a sorted T cell fraction (not recorded which). Here is the DNA: TGTGCCAGCAGCGGGGGACGATCCTCTGGAAACACCATATATTTT. Its protein reads: CASSGGRSSGNTIYF.